This TCR beta chain is from a study of OX40 agonist ivuxolimab in advanced cancers. The protocol was immunoSEQ multiplex PCR, while the TCRdb copy is restricted to in-frame clones and leaves out a portion. The sample consists of tens of thousands of clones, roughly 86% of them appearing once. With baseline, cycle 4 day 1, and cycle 7 day 1 as timepoints, blood was sampled. The source was CD4+ or CD8+ T cells sorted from blood, collected in a trial of the OX40 agonist ivuxolimab. This clonotype was sampled from an adult with an advanced solid tumor such as melanoma, head and neck, liver or kidney cancer.

In DNA form, the CDR3 reads TGTGCCAGCAGTCGTATAGGACGGAGCAATTCACCCCTCCACTTT. Translated, it gives CASSRIGRSNSPLHF. The V and J genes are TRBV7-6 and TRBJ1-6; the D is unclear. CDR3 length equals 15 residues. With 6 bases removed from V and 7 bases from J, the gap between germline ends came to 16 bases. CDR1 is SGHVS, CDR2 FNYEAQ, per germline.